This TCR beta chain is drawn from a study of T cell clusters in autoimmune cytopenias. The germline V gene has CDR1 GTSNPN and CDR2 SVGIG (reference sequence). This CDR3 spans 12 amino acids. On this clonotype: As yet, its antigen is unknown.

One tube held mixed TRB-A and TRB-B primer pools for touch-down PCR. TCRdb reprocessed the multiplex PCR reads, with one entry per CDR3 protein and no DNA. The sample totals some 7,000 distinct CDR3 sequences. Some 38,000 genome equivalents of blood DNA were amplified for TRB. Regarding the study as a whole: TRB repertoire shifts in secondary cytopenia and chronic lymphocytic leukemia mostly reflected lymphoma, not autoimmunity.

The sample consisted of peripheral blood. The TCR was taken from a human donor with an autoimmune cytopenia or autoimmune hepatitis (not recorded which). The V call is TRBV30, the J call TRBJ1-1; TCRdb proposes TRBD1, but this gene call is untestable without DNA. CDR3 in amino acids: CAWSPGQGRTFF.